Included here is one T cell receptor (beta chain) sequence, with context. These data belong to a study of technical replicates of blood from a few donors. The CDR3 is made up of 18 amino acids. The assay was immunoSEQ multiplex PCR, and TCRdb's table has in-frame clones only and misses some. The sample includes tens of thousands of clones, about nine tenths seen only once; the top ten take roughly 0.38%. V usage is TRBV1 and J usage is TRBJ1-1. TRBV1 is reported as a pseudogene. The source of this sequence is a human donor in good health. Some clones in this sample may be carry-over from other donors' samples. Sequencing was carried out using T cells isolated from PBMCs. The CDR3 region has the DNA TGCACCAGCAGCCAAGATGAGGTCAGGGAGGGAATGAACACTGAAGCTTTCTTT. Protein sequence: CTSSQDEVREGMNTEAFF.